This TCR beta chain stems from a study of response to subunit inactivated influenza vaccine. TCRdb used MiXCR to reprocess the RT-PCR reads, holding one entry per CDR3 protein. The sample carries 500,000 or so distinct CDR3 sequences, approximately 15% recorded once. About this clonotype: Its antigen is unknown. At one boundary the junction diverges from the germline segment, which might be a read error.

Study findings and constraints: Authors suggested each seasonal flu vaccination may recruit only limited numbers of new T cells.

There are 14 residues in the CDR3. The starting material was CD4+ T cells sorted from PBMCs, obtained less than 25 months after vaccination. J is TRBJ2-1 and V is TRBV12-3 or TRBV12-4, with 9 bases matching TRBD1. The clonotype originates from a man between 50 and 75 years old who received an inactivated influenza vaccine. CDR3 protein: CASSDRGTYNEQLF. CDR3 bases: TGTGCCAGCAGCGACAGGGGGACCTACAATGAGCAGTTATTC.